These T cell receptor beta chains were read from a single sample in a study of T cells in Graves' hyperthyroidism and ophthalmopathy. Each CDR3 protein gets one entry after TCRdb re-called the multiplex PCR reads with MiXCR. The data contain 340,000 or so distinct CDR3 sequences, approximately 15% of them singletons. Sequenced sample: blood. The receptors here all came from a man aged 25-45 years with Graves' hyperthyroidism. Both conserved end residues are part of each CDR3. A D gene is named only where the DNA matches it firmly. Rows may omit the clone size; those that give it use once, few, many or a size class.

J gene,V gene,clone size,D gene,CDR3 protein,CDR3 DNA
TRBJ1-5,TRBV15,many,NA,CATSKRGSGNQPQHF,TGTGCCACCAGCAAGCGCGGGTCGGGCAATCAGCCCCAGCATTTT
TRBJ2-3,TRBV4-2,few,TRBD2,CASSQVPSGRTDTQYF,TGTGCCAGCAGCCAAGTGCCTAGCGGGAGGACAGATACGCAGTATTTT
TRBJ2-2,TRBV3-1,NA,NA,CASSYSGVTGELFF,TGTGCCAGCAGCTATTCAGGCGTGACCGGGGAGCTGTTTTTT
TRBJ2-7,TRBV15,few,NA,CATSRARLGIKGLYEQYF,TGTGCCACCAGCAGAGCCAGATTGGGTATCAAGGGACTCTACGAGCAGTACTTC
TRBJ1-2,TRBV7-8,many,TRBD1,CASSSRTGGRGYTF,TGTGCCAGCAGCTCTCGGACAGGGGGTCGGGGCTACACCTTC
TRBJ1-2,TRBV6-2/TRBV6-3,NA,NA,CASSYADRANYGYTF,TGTGCCAGCAGTTACGCCGACAGAGCTAACTATGGCTACACCTTC
TRBJ2-2,TRBV7-6,many,TRBD2,CASSRGLAGGDRGTGELFF,TGTGCCAGCAGCAGGGGACTAGCGGGAGGTGACCGTGGCACCGGGGAGCTGTTTTTT
TRBJ2-1,TRBV4-1,NA,TRBD2,CASSQVSGRTGEGQFF,TGCGCCAGCAGCCAAGTAAGCGGGAGGACCGGGGAGGGGCAGTTCTTC
TRBJ2-7,TRBV11-2,many,TRBD2,CASSFSTSGHSYEQYF,TGTGCCAGCAGCTTTTCCACTAGCGGGCACTCCTACGAGCAGTACTTC
TRBJ2-7,TRBV7-9,many,NA,CASSSSGRHYEQYF,TGTGCCAGCAGCTCCTCGGGACGGCACTACGAGCAGTACTTC
TRBJ2-1,TRBV24-1,NA,NA,CATSDPKTDNEQFF,TGTGCCACCAGTGATCCCAAGACAGACAATGAGCAGTTCTTC
TRBJ1-1,TRBV20-1,NA,NA,CSAPGRQNTEAFF,TGCAGTGCTCCGGGACGGCAGAACACTGAAGCTTTCTTT
TRBJ2-1,TRBV12-3/TRBV12-4,many,TRBD2,CATDAGEAYNEQFF,TGTGCCACCGACGCGGGAGAGGCTTACAATGAGCAGTTCTTC
TRBJ2-2,TRBV12-3/TRBV12-4,many,NA,CASSLNRAGELFF,TGTGCCAGCAGTCTAAACAGGGCTGGGGAGCTGTTTTTT
TRBJ1-2,TRBV6-1,few,NA,CASSEVFFFGYTF,TGTGCCAGCAGTGAAGTGTTTTTTTTTGGCTACACCTTC
TRBJ1-3,TRBV4-1,NA,NA,CASSQEPGDDTIYF,TGCGCCAGCAGCCAAGAGCCAGGGGACGACACCATATATTTT